These 27 T cell receptor beta chains were all obtained from the same sample, sequenced in a study of T cells in localized non-small cell lung cancer. Data came from immunoSEQ multiplex PCR; TCRdb stores just in-frame clones and leaves some out. In the table there are some 64,000 clones, 85% to 90% of which are singletons. The specimen comprised peripheral blood, sampled before any cancer treatment. Every receptor here comes from a woman aged 40-75 years with stage I lung adenocarcinoma.

The chain uses TRBV7-7 and TRBJ2-2; no reliable D call. Trimming pared 2 bases from V and 6 bases from J, leaving 13 bases between. Germline CDR1 reads SSHAT; CDR2 reads FNYEAQ (reference sequence). The CDR3 totals 15 residues. The CDR3 sequence is CASSLLTSTAGELFF. Here the CDR3 DNA reads TGTGCCAGCAGCTTATTAACCTCGACCGCCGGGGAGCTGTTTTTT.

V is TRBV28 and J is TRBJ1-2; D not resolved. The germline CDR1 and CDR2 sequences are MDHEN and SYDVKM. With 2 bases removed from V and 7 bases from J, the gap between germline ends came to 17 bases. This CDR3 has 15 amino acids. DNA of the CDR3: TGTGCCAGCAGTTTAGTCCCGGACCTAGGCTCTGGCTACACCTTC. This sequence encodes CASSLVPDLGSGYTF.

The chain links TRBV2 to TRBJ2-1; the D gene is possibly TRBD2 (5 bases). The CDR3 runs 14 residues. CDR1 is SNHLY, CDR2 FYNNEI, per germline. Trimming removed 4 bases at V and 5 bases at J, with 12 bases between. The CDR3 loop reads CASSATRSHNEQFF. In nucleotides, the CDR3 is TGTGCCAGCAGTGCCACTAGGTCCCACAATGAGCAGTTCTTC. Full variable domain (outside the CDR3, taken from reference TRBV2 and TRBJ2-1): EPEVTQTPSHQVTQMGQEVILRCVPISNHLYFYWYRQILGQKVEFLVSFYNNEISEKSEIFDDQFSVERPDGSNFTLKIRSTKLEDSAMYFCASSATRSHNEQFFGPGTRLTVL.

J is TRBJ2-7 and V is TRBV5-1, with D possibly being TRBD2 (5 bases). CDR3 length: 19 residues. V was trimmed by 7 bases and J by 7 bases, leaving 36 bases between them. Germline V gene data show CDR1 as SGHRS and CDR2 as YFSETQ. CDR3: CASRPRYLYTAGDLGEQYF. In DNA, the CDR3 is TGCGCCAGCCGACCACGATATCTGTATACGGCCGGGGATTTGGGTGAGCAGTACTTC. Looking up the rest from reference TRBV5-1 and TRBJ2-7 gives the full variable domain: KAGVTQTPRYLIKTRGQQVTLSCSPISGHRSVSWYQQTPGQGLQFLFEYFSETQRNKGNFPGRFSGRQFSNSRSEMNVSTLELGDSALYLCASRPRYLYTAGDLGEQYFGPGTRLTVT.

The chain couples TRBV6-5 to TRBJ2-3, with D unresolved. The CDR3 totals 15 residues. The V and J ends lost 0 bases and 1 base respectively, with 8 bases between them. Germline V CDR1 and CDR2: MNHEY, SVGAGI. In nucleotides, the CDR3 is TGTGCCAGCAGTTACTCGAACCAGGGCACAGATACGCAGTATTTT. This encodes CASSYSNQGTDTQYF.

This CDR3 is CASSLDGHNYEQYF. For the CDR3, the DNA is TGTGCCAGCAGCTTAGACGGACACAACTACGAGCAGTACTTC. This chain uses TRBV11-3 with TRBJ2-7; weak D call: TRBD1 (5 bases). CDR3 length: 14 residues. The germline V gene has CDR1 SGHNT and CDR2 YENEEA. V lost 0 bases, J lost 3 bases, and 9 bases lay in between. The variable domain in full, completed from reference TRBV11-3 and TRBJ2-7, reads EAGVVQSPRYKIIEKKQPVAFWCNPISGHNTLYWYLQNLGQGPELLIRYENEEAVDDSQLPKDRFSAERLKGVDSTLKIQPAELGDSAVYLCASSLDGHNYEQYFGPGTRLTVT.

The rearrangement joins TRBV6-1 to TRBJ1-1; D is possibly TRBD1 (6 bases). The V end was cut by 8 bases, the J end by 4 bases, with 14 bases between. CDR1 is MNHNS and CDR2 is SASEGT in the germline V gene. The CDR3 sequence is 13 residues long. CDR3 residues: CASWDILLTEAFF. CDR3 nucleotide sequence: TGTGCCAGCTGGGACATCCTCCTCACTGAAGCTTTCTTT.

The rearrangement uses TRBV30 and TRBJ2-1; 11 nucleotides align to TRBD2. Germline V gene sequence: CDR1 GTSNPN, CDR2 SVGIG (reference sequence). The CDR3 length is 15 residues. The V and J ends lost 7 bases and 3 bases, in that order; junction bases with no gene match: 8. Here the CDR3 DNA reads TGTGCCTATAGCCCCGGGACTAGCGGCTACAATGAGCAGTTCTTC. Its translation is CAYSPGTSGYNEQFF.

In this sample, this clone turned up a few times. One end of the junction does not line up with germline, which may come from a read error. The rearrangement joins TRBV7-7 to TRBJ2-5; D ambiguous. Germline V lookup: CDR1 SSHAT, CDR2 FNYEAQ (reference sequence). The CDR3 is 13 residues long. For the CDR3, the DNA is TGTGCTAGCAGCCACGGTCCCTCGAAGACCCAGTACTTC. Its translation is CASSHGPSKTQYF.

The gene calls are TRBV11-2 and TRBJ2-5; D unclear. The CDR3 extends over 11 amino acids. Germline CDR1 SGHAT, CDR2 FQNNGV. Trimming stripped 8 bases from V and 5 bases from J, with 9 bases between. The chain's CDR3 is CASLVAETQYF. The CDR3 region has the DNA TGTGCCAGCCTGGTGGCTGAGACCCAGTACTTC. The full variable domain, its missing parts supplied by reference TRBV11-2 and TRBJ2-5, is EAGVAQSPRYKIIEKRQSVAFWCNPISGHATLYWYQQILGQGPKLLIQFQNNGVVDDSQLPKDRFSAERLKGVDSTLKIQPAKLEDSAVYLCASLVAETQYFGPGTRLLVL.

This chain connects TRBV6-5 to TRBJ2-7; 7 positions match TRBD1. Germline V gene sequence: CDR1 MNHEY, CDR2 SVGAGI. The CDR3 has 15 amino acids. V trimming: 6 bases; J trimming: 4 bases; junction bases outside the gene matches: 12. This chain's CDR3 is CASSSRQGARYEQYF. In DNA, the CDR3 is TGTGCCAGCAGCTCCCGACAGGGTGCTAGGTACGAGCAGTACTTC.

The V gene is TRBV19, the J gene TRBJ1-4; tentative D call: TRBD1 (5 bases). The ends were cut back, 6 bases at V and 5 bases at J, with 19 bases in the middle. The CDR3 length is 16 residues. Germline CDR1 is LNHDA and CDR2 is SQIVND (reference sequence). The CDR3 loop is CASSSKTGTVNEKLFF. The CDR3 coding sequence is TGTGCCAGTAGCAGTAAGACCGGGACGGTAAATGAAAAACTGTTTTTT. Complete variable domain (other parts from reference TRBV19 and TRBJ1-4): DGGITQSPKYLFRKEGQNVTLSCEQNLNHDAMYWYRQDPGQGLRLIYYSQIVNDFQKGDIAEGYSVSREKKESFPLTVTSAQKNPTAFYLCASSSKTGTVNEKLFFGSGTQLSVL.

The gene calls are TRBV5-6 and TRBJ1-1, with D possibly being TRBD1 (5 bases). Trimming shortened V by 0 bases and J by 1 base, and 13 bases separated the two germline ends. Germline V gives CDR1 SGHDT, CDR2 YYEEEE. This CDR3 is 16 amino acids long. CDR3 bases: TGTGCCAGCAGCTTGGGAGGTGTACAGGAGAACACTGAAGCTTTCTTT. Protein sequence: CASSLGGVQENTEAFF. Filled out from reference TRBV5-6 and TRBJ1-1, the complete variable domain reads DAGVTQSPTHLIKTRGQQVTLRCSPKSGHDTVSWYQQALGQGPQFIFQYYEEEERQRGNFPDRFSGHQFPNYSSELNVNALLLGDSALYLCASSLGGVQENTEAFFGQGTRLTVV.

This rearrangement joins TRBV7-8 to TRBJ2-3, with unresolved D. CDR3 length: 16 amino acids. The germline CDR1 and CDR2 sequences are SGHVS and FQNEAQ. Trimming cost V 4 bases and J 3 bases, with 17 bases left between them. CDR3 sequence (DNA): TGTGCCAGCAGCTCCACTATCGCCCTATTGACAGATACGCAGTATTTT. Its translation: CASSSTIALLTDTQYF.

The chain has TRBV19 and TRBJ2-7; D could derive from TRBD1 or TRBD2 (5 bases each). Germline V lookup: CDR1 LNHDA, CDR2 SQIVND (reference sequence). CDR3 size: 15 residues. V was trimmed by 4 bases and J by 3 bases, leaving 16 bases between them. CDR3: CASSRGLEIIYEQYF. The CDR3 region has the DNA TGTGCCAGTAGTAGGGGGTTAGAGATTATCTACGAGCAGTACTTC.

The chain is built from TRBV27 and TRBJ2-7; possible D gene TRBD2, 5 bases. This CDR3 has 14 amino acids. Germline assignment: CDR1 MNHEY and CDR2 SMNVEV (reference sequence). V lost 3 bases and J 2 bases, leaving 11 bases between the germline ends. CDR3 sequence reads: CASSLTASPYEQYF. The CDR3 DNA is TGTGCCAGCAGTTTGACCGCTAGCCCCTACGAGCAGTACTTC.

The chain carries TRBV10-3 and TRBJ2-1, with D possibly being TRBD2 (5 bases). The CDR3 length is 12 residues. V was shortened by 10 bases and J by 9 bases, with 16 bases between the two germline ends. Germline V gene data show CDR1 as ENHRY and CDR2 as SYGVKD. CDR3: CANLDESGEQFF. The CDR3 DNA reads TGTGCCAACCTCGACGAAAGCGGTGAGCAGTTCTTC.

V gene TRBV10-1 combines with J gene TRBJ1-1, with D tentatively TRBD1 (5 bases). CDR1 is WNHNN, CDR2 SYGVQD, per germline (reference sequence). CDR3 length: 14 residues. The germline V and J ends were trimmed by 0 bases and 5 bases, with 10 bases remaining between them. CDR3 nucleotide sequence: TGCGCCAGCAGTGAGTCTGCAGGGAGTACTGAAGCTTTCTTT. Translation: CASSESAGSTEAFF.

This chain joins TRBV28 and TRBJ1-1; no clear D. Trimming took 2 bases from V and 8 from J, leaving 15 bases between them. CDR1 and CDR2 (germline): MDHEN, SYDVKM. The CDR3 has 14 amino acids. As DNA, the CDR3 is TGTGCCAGCAGTTTACCTCTCCCACCCAAAGAAGCTTTCTTT. Its protein product is CASSLPLPPKEAFF.

The chain recombines TRBV5-4 with TRBJ2-7; TRBD2 matches at 8 bases. The germline CDR1 and CDR2 sequences are SGHNT and YYREEE (reference sequence). The J segment lost 0 bases and the V segment lost 4 bases, leaving 6 bases of the junction unmatched. The CDR3 runs 15 residues. CDR3: CASSLLAGTSYEQYF. The CDR3 bases are TGTGCCAGCAGCCTCTTAGCGGGAACCTCCTACGAGCAGTACTTC.

The chain recombines TRBV28 with TRBJ1-2, with a tentative D call TRBD1 (5 bases). The germline V and J ends were trimmed by 5 bases and 0 bases, with 10 bases remaining between them. This CDR3 has 14 amino acids. Germline CDR1 MDHEN, CDR2 SYDVKM. Here the CDR3 DNA reads TGTGCCAGCAGTACGACAGCGGCTAACTATGGCTACACCTTC. Amino acid sequence: CASSTTAANYGYTF.

V is TRBV7-6 and J is TRBJ2-7; a possible D gene is TRBD2 (5 bases). V was cut by 3 bases and J by 2 bases, with 8 bases left in between. This CDR3 is 13 amino acids long. Germline-derived CDR1 and CDR2 are SGHVS and FNYEAQ. The CDR3 loop reads CASSLTGTYEQYF. CDR3 in DNA: TGTGCCAGCAGCTTGACGGGAACCTACGAGCAGTACTTC.

The J gene is TRBJ2-1, the V gene TRBV19, with D unresolved. Trimming took 1 base from V and 0 from J, leaving 10 bases between them. In germline, CDR1 is LNHDA, CDR2 SQIVND (reference sequence). CDR3 length equals 16 residues. The CDR3 protein is CASSIGRESSYNEQFF. In nucleotides, the CDR3 is TGTGCCAGTAGTATAGGGCGCGAGAGCTCCTACAATGAGCAGTTCTTC.

This chain links TRBV2 with TRBJ2-5; 7 bases fit TRBD1. The CDR3 spans 13 residues. V gave up 7 bases and J gave up 3 bases; unmatched junction bases: 5. Looked up from germline, CDR1 is SNHLY and CDR2 is FYNNEI. DNA of the CDR3: TGTGCCAGCACCGGACAGGAGAAAGAGACCCAGTACTTC. Amino acid sequence: CASTGQEKETQYF.

The chain employs TRBV11-3 and TRBJ2-3; tentative D call: TRBD1 (6 bases). Trimming shortened V by 3 bases and J by 8 bases, and 12 bases separated the two germline ends. Germline V gene lookup returns CDR1 SGHNT and CDR2 YENEEA. CDR3 length: 13 residues. The CDR3 here is CASSFGGPSTQYF. CDR3 in DNA: TGTGCCAGCAGCTTTGGGGGCCCGAGTACGCAGTATTTT.

The rearrangement links TRBV6-5 to TRBJ1-2; 7 bases line up with TRBD1. V lost 5 bases to trimming and J lost 5 bases; unmatched junction nucleotides: 5. Germline V gives CDR1 MNHEY, CDR2 SVGAGI. This CDR3 is built from 13 residues. The CDR3 loop is CASSLQGDYGYTF. The CDR3 region has the DNA TGTGCCAGCAGTCTGCAGGGGGATTATGGCTACACCTTC.

The chain joins TRBV5-6 to TRBJ2-3; D unresolved. The V gene lost 1 base and the J gene lost 5 bases, with 2 bases spanning the gap. The CDR3 is 11 residues long. Germline V CDR1 and CDR2: SGHDT, YYEEEE. The CDR3 spells CASSLRDTQYF. The CDR3 DNA sequence: TGTGCCAGCAGCTTGCGAGATACGCAGTATTTT.